This record looks at one TCR beta chain sequence and its context. Its antigen is not identified. Through a sample-barcoded 5' primer and a J-beta primer mix, a second PCR was run for roughly 7 to 11 cycles. Every cDNA was tagged by a template-switch adaptor with 12 random nucleotides. One entry per CDR3 protein results from TCRdb running MiXCR on the 5' RACE reads. The table lists hundreds of thousands of distinct CDR3 sequences, about 30% of them singletons. This sample stems from a study of blood T cells in healthy people across ages. General study results and limits: Any conclusive comparison of naive versus antigen-experienced cells was prevented by using unsorted PBMCs. Naive CD4+ cells and diversity were both higher in long-lived donors than in aged donors.

The clonotype was recovered from a woman older than 75 in good health. Sequencing used blood.

The CDR3 spells CASQLYNSPLHF. Here the CDR3 DNA reads TGTGCCTCGCAGTTATATAATTCACCCCTCCACTTT. V gene TRBV30 combines with J gene TRBJ1-6; D remains unclear. The CDR3 sequence is 12 residues long. Trimming pared 7 bases from V and 4 bases from J, leaving 8 bases between. Germline CDR1 GTSNPN, CDR2 SVGIG (reference sequence).